This entry lists 16 T cell receptor beta chains sequenced from one sample in a study of blood T cell repertoires in COVID-19. Clones were sequenced by immunoSEQ multiplex PCR, and TCRdb holds only the in-frame ones, with some missing. Of around 250,000 clones listed, 80% to 90% were seen once; the top ten hold 5.7%. The sequenced sample was peripheral blood. The receptors were sampled from a man at least 80 years old with acute or convalescent COVID-19.

This rearrangement joins TRBV6-1 to TRBJ2-3; TRBD2 aligns across 12 bases. Trimming cost V 0 bases and J 0 bases; bases outside gene matches: 10. Germline CDR1 and CDR2: MNHNS and SASEGT. The CDR3 sequence is 20 residues long. The CDR3 spells CASSEAKTSGGSGSTDTQYF. The CDR3 DNA sequence: TGTGCCAGCAGTGAAGCTAAGACTAGCGGGGGTAGTGGTAGCACAGATACGCAGTATTTT.

The chain uses TRBV11-3 and TRBJ1-3, with 7 bases lining up with TRBD1. The J segment lost 0 bases and the V segment lost 3 bases, leaving 17 bases of the junction unmatched. Germline values: CDR1 SGHNT, CDR2 YENEEA. The CDR3 is 20 amino acids. The CDR3 is CASSFLDRVVRRVSGNTIYF. The CDR3 DNA is TGTGCCAGCAGCTTCTTAGACAGGGTAGTTCGTCGTGTCTCTGGAAACACCATATATTTT.

This chain connects TRBV29-1 to TRBJ2-1, with 11 bases aligning to TRBD2. V dropped 0 bases and J dropped 5; count of bases not matched to a gene: 15. This CDR3 comprises 19 residues. Germline CDR1 is SQVTM and CDR2 is ANQGSEA. The CDR3 loop reads CSVEDFLVLAGVRDNEQFF. The CDR3 nucleotides read TGCAGCGTTGAAGATTTTTTAGTACTAGCGGGAGTTAGGGACAATGAGCAGTTCTTC.

The V and J genes are TRBV2 and TRBJ1-1, with unresolved D. Trimming took off 5 bases at V and 5 bases at J, with 6 bases between the two ends. Per the germline V gene, CDR1 is SNHLY and CDR2 is FYNNEI. CDR3 size: 11 residues. The CDR3 region has the DNA TGTGCCAGCAGTCCGGGGACTGAAGCTTTCTTT. Amino acid sequence: CASSPGTEAFF.

The chain has TRBV1 and TRBJ1-2; the table gives TRBD1 as D, unverified against the DNA. TRBV1 is an annotated pseudogene. This CDR3 has 15 residues. CDR3 coding DNA: TGCACCAGCAGCGCCAACCGACAGGGCGGTGGTGGCTACACCTTC. Translating it yields CTSSANRQGGGGYTF.

The chain recombines TRBV7-8 with TRBJ2-2; 8 positions agree with TRBD2. CDR3 length equals 17 residues. With V trimmed by 2 bases and J by 4 bases, 9 bases remained unmatched. The germline V gene encodes CDR1 SGHVS and CDR2 FQNEAQ. This chain's CDR3 is CASSLRGSGVVTGELFF. The CDR3 DNA is TGTGCCAGCAGCTTAAGGGGTAGCGGGGTGGTCACCGGGGAGCTGTTTTTT.

In its sample, this clone was seen once. The J gene is TRBJ2-3, the V gene TRBV19; TRBD2 agrees at 10 bases. This CDR3 has 15 amino acids. The germline V gene encodes CDR1 LNHDA and CDR2 SQIVND (reference sequence). The J segment lost 4 bases and the V segment lost 3 bases, leaving 4 bases of the junction unmatched. CDR3 DNA sequence: TGTGCCAGTAGTATGCCTAGCGGGGGCTCAGATACGCAGTATTTT. Its translation is CASSMPSGGSDTQYF.

The chain employs TRBV28 and TRBJ2-7; no clear D. V was clipped by 5 bases and J by 2 bases, with 7 bases between them. CDR1 is MDHEN, CDR2 SYDVKM, per germline. This CDR3 comprises 12 residues. CDR3 loop: CASSPYPYEQYF. The CDR3 bases are TGTGCCAGCAGTCCGTATCCCTACGAGCAGTACTTC.

The V gene is TRBV5-1, the J gene TRBJ1-1; D gene ambiguous. Deletions cut 4 bases from V and 0 bases from J, with 10 bases between. The germline V gene has CDR1 SGHRS and CDR2 YFSETQ. This CDR3 has 14 amino acids. The CDR3 is CASSGSSMNTEAFF. The CDR3 DNA follows: TGCGCCAGCAGCGGGAGCAGCATGAACACTGAAGCTTTCTTT.

In its sample, this clone was seen once. The gene calls are TRBV6-1 and TRBJ2-2; TRBD1 is a possible D gene (5 bases). The germline V and J ends were trimmed by 0 bases and 5 bases, with 13 bases remaining between them. In germline, CDR1 is MNHNS, CDR2 SASEGT. The CDR3 runs to 16 residues. CDR3 sequence (DNA): TGTGCCAGCAGTGAAGCGTGGACATTCCCGACCGGGGAGCTGTTTTTT. Translation gives CASSEAWTFPTGELFF.

The chain couples TRBV30 to TRBJ1-6; D is uncertain. V lost 2 bases and J lost 7, with 9 bases in between. There are 13 residues in the CDR3. In germline, CDR1 is GTSNPN, CDR2 SVGIG (reference sequence). CDR3 protein: CAWSTQSNSPLHF. DNA for the CDR3: TGTGCCTGGAGTACACAATCCAATTCACCCCTCCACTTT.

The chain joins TRBV7-8 to TRBJ2-2, with TRBD2 identical over 8 bases. Germline V gene data show CDR1 as SGHVS and CDR2 as FQNEAQ. Unmatched junction bases numbered 8, after V lost 2 bases and J lost 6 bases. There are 16 residues in the CDR3. CDR3 in DNA: TGTGCCAGCAGCTTACGACCGGGACTAGGATCCGGGGAGCTGTTTTTT. Its translation is CASSLRPGLGSGELFF.

The chain recombines TRBV19 with TRBJ2-7; D possibly corresponds to TRBD1 (5 bases). Germline-derived CDR1 and CDR2 are LNHDA and SQIVND (reference sequence). Trimming took off 6 bases at V and 6 bases at J, with 18 bases between the two ends. The CDR3 extends over 14 amino acids. The CDR3 spells CASRSTTGPFEQYF. CDR3 nucleotides: TGTGCCAGTAGAAGTACCACAGGTCCCTTCGAGCAGTACTTC.

The V and J genes are TRBV30 and TRBJ2-1; D possibly corresponds to TRBD2 (5 bases). Germline V CDR1 and CDR2: GTSNPN, SVGIG (reference sequence). The CDR3 contains 13 residues. V lost 3 bases, J lost 10 bases, and 16 bases lay in between. CDR3 nucleotides: TGTGCCTGGAGCGAACAACCTAGCTTCGAGCAGTTCTTC. It specifies CAWSEQPSFEQFF.

This clone was seen only once. This sequence joins TRBV7-9 and TRBJ1-4; D not resolved. Trimming pared 5 bases from V and 7 bases from J, leaving 8 bases between. Germline loops: CDR1 SEHNR, CDR2 FQNEAQ (reference sequence). This CDR3 has 12 amino acids. The CDR3 DNA is TGTGCCAGCAGCAACCGGGGTGAAAAACTGTTTTTT. Residues: CASSNRGEKLFF. Using reference TRBV7-9 and TRBJ1-4 for the parts outside the CDR3, the full variable domain is DTGVSQNPRHKITKRGQNVTFRCDPISEHNRLYWYRQTLGQGPEFLTYFQNEAQLEKSRLLSDRFSAERPKGSFSTLEIQRTEQGDSAMYLCASSNRGEKLFFGSGTQLSVL.

The rearrangement uses TRBV4-1 and TRBJ2-2; TRBD1 agrees at 7 bases. The trim removed 3 bases at V and 5 bases at J, leaving 6 bases unmatched. The CDR3 length is 15 residues. Per germline, CDR1 MGHRA and CDR2 YSYEKL. CDR3 in amino acids: CASSQRQGRTGELFF. In DNA, the CDR3 is TGCGCCAGCAGCCAGCGACAGGGTCGAACCGGGGAGCTGTTTTTT.